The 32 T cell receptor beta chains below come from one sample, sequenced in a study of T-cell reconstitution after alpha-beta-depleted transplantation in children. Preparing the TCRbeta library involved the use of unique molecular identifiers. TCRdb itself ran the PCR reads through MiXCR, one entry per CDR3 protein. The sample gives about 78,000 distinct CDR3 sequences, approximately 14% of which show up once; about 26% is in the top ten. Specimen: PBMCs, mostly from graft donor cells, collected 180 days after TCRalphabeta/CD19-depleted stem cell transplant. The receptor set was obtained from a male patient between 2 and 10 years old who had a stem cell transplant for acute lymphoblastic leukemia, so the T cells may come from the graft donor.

The CDR3 loop is CASSYSPFLAGVTDTQYF. CDR3 sequence (DNA): TGTGCCAGCAGTTACTCCCCCTTTCTAGCGGGAGTCACAGATACGCAGTATTTT. J is TRBJ2-3 and V is TRBV6-2 or TRBV6-3, with 10 bases lining up with TRBD2. This CDR3 spans 18 amino acids. Losses at the gene ends were 0 bases for V and 2 bases for J; bases not matched to a gene: 8. Germline values: CDR1 MNHEY, CDR2 SVGEGT.

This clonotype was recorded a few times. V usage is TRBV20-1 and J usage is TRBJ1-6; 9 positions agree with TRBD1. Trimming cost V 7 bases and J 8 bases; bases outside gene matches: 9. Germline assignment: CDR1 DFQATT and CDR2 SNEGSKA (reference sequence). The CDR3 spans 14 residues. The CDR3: CSVGDRAPDSPLHF. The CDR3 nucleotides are TGCAGTGTAGGGGACAGGGCACCTGATTCACCCCTCCACTTT.

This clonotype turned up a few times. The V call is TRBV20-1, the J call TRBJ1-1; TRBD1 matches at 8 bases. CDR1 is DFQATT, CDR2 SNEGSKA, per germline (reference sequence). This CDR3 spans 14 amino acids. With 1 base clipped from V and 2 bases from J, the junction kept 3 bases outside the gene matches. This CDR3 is CSARAGGGNTEAFF. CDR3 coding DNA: TGCAGTGCTAGAGCAGGGGGCGGAAACACTGAAGCTTTCTTT.

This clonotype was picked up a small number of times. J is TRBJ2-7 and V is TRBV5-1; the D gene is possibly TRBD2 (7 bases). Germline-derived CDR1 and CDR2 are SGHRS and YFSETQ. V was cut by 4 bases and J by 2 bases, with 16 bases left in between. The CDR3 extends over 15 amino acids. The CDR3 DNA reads TGCGCCAGCAGCCGGGGGGCGGGACTCCCCTACGAGCAGTACTTC. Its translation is CASSRGAGLPYEQYF.

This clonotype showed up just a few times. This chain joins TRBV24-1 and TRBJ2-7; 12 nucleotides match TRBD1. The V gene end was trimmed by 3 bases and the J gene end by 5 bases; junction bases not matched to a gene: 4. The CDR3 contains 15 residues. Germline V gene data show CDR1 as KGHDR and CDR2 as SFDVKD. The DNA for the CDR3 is TGTGCCACCAGTGATCCGGGACAGGGGGCGAACGAGCAGTACTTC. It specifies CATSDPGQGANEQYF.

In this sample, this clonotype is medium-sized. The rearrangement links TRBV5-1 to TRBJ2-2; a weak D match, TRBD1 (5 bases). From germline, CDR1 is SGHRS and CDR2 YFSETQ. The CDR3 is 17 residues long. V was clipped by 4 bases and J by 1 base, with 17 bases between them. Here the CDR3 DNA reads TGCGCCAGCAGCCCGCGACGTGGGGCTTTGAACACCGGGGAGCTGTTTTTT. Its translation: CASSPRRGALNTGELFF.

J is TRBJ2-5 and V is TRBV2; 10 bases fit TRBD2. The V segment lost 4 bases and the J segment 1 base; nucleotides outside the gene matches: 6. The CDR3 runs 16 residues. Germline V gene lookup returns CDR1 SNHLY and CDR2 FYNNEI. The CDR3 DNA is TGTGCCAGCAGTGGCCCTAGCGGGGGCCCCCAAGAGACCCAGTACTTC. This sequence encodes CASSGPSGGPQETQYF.

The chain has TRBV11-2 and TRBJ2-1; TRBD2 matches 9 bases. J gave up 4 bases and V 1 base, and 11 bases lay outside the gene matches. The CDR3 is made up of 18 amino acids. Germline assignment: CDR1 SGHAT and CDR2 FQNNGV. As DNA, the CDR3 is TGTGCCAGCAGCTTAGTCCGATCGGCGGGAGGGCCGTACAATGAGCAGTTCTTC. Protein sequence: CASSLVRSAGGPYNEQFF.

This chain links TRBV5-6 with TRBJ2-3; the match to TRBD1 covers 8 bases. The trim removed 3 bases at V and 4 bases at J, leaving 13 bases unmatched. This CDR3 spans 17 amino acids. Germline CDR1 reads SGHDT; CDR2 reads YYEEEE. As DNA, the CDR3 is TGTGCCAGCAGCTCGAAGAAAACAGGGGGAGGACCAGATACGCAGTATTTT. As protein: CASSSKKTGGGPDTQYF. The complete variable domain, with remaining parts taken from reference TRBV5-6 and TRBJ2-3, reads DAGVTQSPTHLIKTRGQQVTLRCSPKSGHDTVSWYQQALGQGPQFIFQYYEEEERQRGNFPDRFSGHQFPNYSSELNVNALLLGDSALYLCASSSKKTGGGPDTQYFGPGTRLTVL.

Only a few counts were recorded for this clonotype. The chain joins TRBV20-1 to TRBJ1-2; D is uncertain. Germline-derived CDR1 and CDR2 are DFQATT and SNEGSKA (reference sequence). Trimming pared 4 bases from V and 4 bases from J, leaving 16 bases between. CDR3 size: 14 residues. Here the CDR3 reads CSATIGPRFYGYTF. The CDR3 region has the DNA TGCAGTGCTACTATTGGACCGCGCTTCTATGGCTACACCTTC.

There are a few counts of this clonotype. The CDR3 here is CASSLIPHRRDTQYF. The DNA for the CDR3 is TGTGCCAGCAGCTTAATACCCCATCGACGGGATACGCAGTATTTT. The chain couples TRBV7-3 to TRBJ2-3; D call uncertain. Germline V gene data show CDR1 as SGHTA and CDR2 as FQGTGA. V lost 1 base, J lost 6 bases, and 14 bases lay in between. The length of the CDR3 is 15 residues.

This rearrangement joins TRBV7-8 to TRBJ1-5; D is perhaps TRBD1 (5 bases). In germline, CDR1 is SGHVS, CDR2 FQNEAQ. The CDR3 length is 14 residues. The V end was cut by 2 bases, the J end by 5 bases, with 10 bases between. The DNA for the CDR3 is TGTGCCAGCAGCTTATTAGGGGTTGATCAGCCCCAGCATTTT. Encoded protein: CASSLLGVDQPQHF.

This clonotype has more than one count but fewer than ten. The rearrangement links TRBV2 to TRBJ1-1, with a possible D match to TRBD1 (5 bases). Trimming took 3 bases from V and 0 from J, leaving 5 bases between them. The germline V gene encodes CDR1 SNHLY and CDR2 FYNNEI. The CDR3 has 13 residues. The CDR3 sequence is CASSDRVNTEAFF. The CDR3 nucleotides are TGTGCCAGCAGTGACAGGGTGAACACTGAAGCTTTCTTT. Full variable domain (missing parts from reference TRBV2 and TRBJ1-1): EPEVTQTPSHQVTQMGQEVILRCVPISNHLYFYWYRQILGQKVEFLVSFYNNEISEKSEIFDDQFSVERPDGSNFTLKIRSTKLEDSAMYFCASSDRVNTEAFFGQGTRLTVV.

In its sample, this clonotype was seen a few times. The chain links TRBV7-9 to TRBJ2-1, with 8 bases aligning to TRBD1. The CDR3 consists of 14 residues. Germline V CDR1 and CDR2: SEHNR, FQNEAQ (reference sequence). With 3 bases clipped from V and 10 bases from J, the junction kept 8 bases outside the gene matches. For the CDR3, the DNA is TGTGCCAGCAGCTTCGGACAGGGTCTCCGGGAGCAGTTCTTC. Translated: CASSFGQGLREQFF.

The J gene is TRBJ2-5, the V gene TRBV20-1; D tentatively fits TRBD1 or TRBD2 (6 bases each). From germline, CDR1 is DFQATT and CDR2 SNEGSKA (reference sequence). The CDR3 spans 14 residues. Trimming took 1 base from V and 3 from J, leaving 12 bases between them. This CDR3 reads CSARGGRGEETQYF. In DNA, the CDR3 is TGCAGTGCTAGAGGGGGTAGGGGGGAAGAGACCCAGTACTTC.

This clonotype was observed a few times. The DNA of the CDR3 is TGTGCCACCAGTGGCGGGCACCTCAACGAGCAGTACTTC. It is translated as CATSGGHLNEQYF. The genes are TRBV24-1 and TRBJ2-7; D is possibly TRBD2 (5 bases). From germline, CDR1 is KGHDR and CDR2 SFDVKD. Trimming took off 5 bases at V and 5 bases at J, with 12 bases between the two ends. This CDR3 has 13 amino acids.

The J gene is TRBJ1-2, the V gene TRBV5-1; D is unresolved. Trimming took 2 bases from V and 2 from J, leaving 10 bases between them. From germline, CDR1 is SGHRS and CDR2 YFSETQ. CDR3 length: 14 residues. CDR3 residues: CASSLGRPNYGYTF. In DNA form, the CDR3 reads TGCGCCAGCAGCTTAGGCAGACCGAACTATGGCTACACCTTC. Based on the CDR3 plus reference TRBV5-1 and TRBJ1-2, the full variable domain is KAGVTQTPRYLIKTRGQQVTLSCSPISGHRSVSWYQQTPGQGLQFLFEYFSETQRNKGNFPGRFSGRQFSNSRSEMNVSTLELGDSALYLCASSLGRPNYGYTFGSGTRLTVV.

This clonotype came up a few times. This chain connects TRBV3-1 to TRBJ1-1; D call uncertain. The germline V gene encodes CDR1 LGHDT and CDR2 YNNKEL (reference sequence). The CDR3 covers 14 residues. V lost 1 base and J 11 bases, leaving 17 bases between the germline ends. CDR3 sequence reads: CASSQALGWGNAFF. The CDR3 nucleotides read TGTGCCAGCAGCCAAGCCCTAGGGTGGGGTAATGCTTTCTTT.

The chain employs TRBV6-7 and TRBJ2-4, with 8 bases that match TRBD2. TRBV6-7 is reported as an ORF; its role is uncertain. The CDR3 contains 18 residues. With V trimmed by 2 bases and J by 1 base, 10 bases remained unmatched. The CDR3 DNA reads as TGTGCCAGCAGTTACAAAGCGGGAGTCCGAGGGGCCAAAAACATTCAGTACTTC. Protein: CASSYKAGVRGAKNIQYF.

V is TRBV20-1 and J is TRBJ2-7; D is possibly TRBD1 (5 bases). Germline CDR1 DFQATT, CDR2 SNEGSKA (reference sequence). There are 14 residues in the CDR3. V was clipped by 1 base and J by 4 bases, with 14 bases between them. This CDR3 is CSARAGRVLYEQYF. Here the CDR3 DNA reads TGCAGTGCTAGAGCCGGCAGGGTGCTATACGAGCAGTACTTC.

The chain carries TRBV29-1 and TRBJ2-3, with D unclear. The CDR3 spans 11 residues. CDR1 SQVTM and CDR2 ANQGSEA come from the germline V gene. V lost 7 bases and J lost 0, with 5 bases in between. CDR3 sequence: CSGGSTDTQYF. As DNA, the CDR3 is TGCAGCGGGGGAAGCACAGATACGCAGTATTTT.

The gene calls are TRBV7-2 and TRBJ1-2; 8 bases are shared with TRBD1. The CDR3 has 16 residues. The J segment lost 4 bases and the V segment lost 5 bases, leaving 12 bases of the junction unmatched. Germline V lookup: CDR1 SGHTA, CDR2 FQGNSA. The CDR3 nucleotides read TGTGCCAGCAGCCTCAGGACAGGGATGAGTTTCTATGGCTACACCTTC. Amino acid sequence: CASSLRTGMSFYGYTF.

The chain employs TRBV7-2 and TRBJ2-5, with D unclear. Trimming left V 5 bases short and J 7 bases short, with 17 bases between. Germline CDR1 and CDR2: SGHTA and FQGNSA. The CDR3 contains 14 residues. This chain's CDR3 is CASSPSPVAGTQYF. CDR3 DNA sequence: TGTGCCAGCAGCCCCTCACCGGTAGCTGGGACCCAGTACTTC.

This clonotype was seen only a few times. The CDR3 bases are TGTGCCAGCAGCCAATTGTCGCGTAAGTCCTACGAGCAGTACTTC. Translated: CASSQLSRKSYEQYF. The chain links TRBV3-1 to TRBJ2-7; D gene ambiguous. The V gene's germline CDR1 is LGHDT and CDR2 YNNKEL (reference sequence). The CDR3 is 15 residues long. With 2 bases removed from V and 1 base from J, the gap between germline ends came to 12 bases.

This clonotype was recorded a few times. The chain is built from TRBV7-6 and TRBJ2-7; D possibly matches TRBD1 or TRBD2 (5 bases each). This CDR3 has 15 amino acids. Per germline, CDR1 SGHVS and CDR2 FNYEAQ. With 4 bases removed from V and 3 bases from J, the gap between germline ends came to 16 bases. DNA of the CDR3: TGTGCCAGCAGCTACTCCGGGACCTGGGACTACGAGCAGTACTTC. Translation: CASSYSGTWDYEQYF.

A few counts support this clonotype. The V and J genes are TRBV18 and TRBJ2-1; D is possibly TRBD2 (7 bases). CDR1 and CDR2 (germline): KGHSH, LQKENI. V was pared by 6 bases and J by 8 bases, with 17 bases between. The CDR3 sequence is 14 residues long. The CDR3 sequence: CASSPYLRGHEQFF. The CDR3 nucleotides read TGTGCCAGCTCGCCCTACCTGCGGGGGCATGAGCAGTTCTTC.

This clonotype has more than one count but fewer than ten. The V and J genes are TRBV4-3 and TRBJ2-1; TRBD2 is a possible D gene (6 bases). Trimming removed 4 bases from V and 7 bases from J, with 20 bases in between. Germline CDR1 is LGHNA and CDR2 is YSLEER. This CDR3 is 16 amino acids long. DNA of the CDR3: TGCGCCAGCAGCCGGACCGGGACTCCCACGGGGAATGAGCAGTTCTTC. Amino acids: CASSRTGTPTGNEQFF.

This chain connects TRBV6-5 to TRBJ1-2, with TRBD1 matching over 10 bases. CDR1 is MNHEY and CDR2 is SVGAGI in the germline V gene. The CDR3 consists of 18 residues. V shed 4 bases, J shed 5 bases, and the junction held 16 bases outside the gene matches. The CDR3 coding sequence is TGTGCCAGCAGTTCCTGGACAGGGGGAGGCCCGGGTGCTTATGGCTACACCTTC. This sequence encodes CASSSWTGGGPGAYGYTF.

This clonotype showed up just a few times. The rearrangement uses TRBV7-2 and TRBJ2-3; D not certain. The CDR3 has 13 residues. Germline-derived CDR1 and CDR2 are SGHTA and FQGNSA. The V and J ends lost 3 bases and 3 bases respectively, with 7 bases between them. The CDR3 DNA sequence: TGTGCCAGCAGCTTTCTCGGGACAGATACGCAGTATTTT. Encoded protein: CASSFLGTDTQYF.

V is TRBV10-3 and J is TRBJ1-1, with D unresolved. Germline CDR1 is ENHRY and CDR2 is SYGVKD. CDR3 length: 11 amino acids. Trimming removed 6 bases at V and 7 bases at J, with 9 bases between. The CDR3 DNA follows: TGTGCCATCAGGCAACACGTTGAAGCTTTCTTT. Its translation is CAIRQHVEAFF.

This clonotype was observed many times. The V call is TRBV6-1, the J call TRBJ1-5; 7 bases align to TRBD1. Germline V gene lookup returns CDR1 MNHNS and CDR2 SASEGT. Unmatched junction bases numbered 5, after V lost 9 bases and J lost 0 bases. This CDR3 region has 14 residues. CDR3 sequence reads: CARGGYTSNQPQHF. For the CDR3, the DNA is TGTGCCAGAGGGGGCTACACTAGCAATCAGCCCCAGCATTTT.

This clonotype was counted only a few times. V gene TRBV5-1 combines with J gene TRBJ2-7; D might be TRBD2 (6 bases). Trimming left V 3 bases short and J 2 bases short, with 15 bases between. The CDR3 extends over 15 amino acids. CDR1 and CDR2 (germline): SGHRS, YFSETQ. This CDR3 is CASSSSGTRAYEQYF. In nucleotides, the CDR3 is TGCGCCAGCAGCTCGTCCGGGACTCGCGCCTACGAGCAGTACTTC.